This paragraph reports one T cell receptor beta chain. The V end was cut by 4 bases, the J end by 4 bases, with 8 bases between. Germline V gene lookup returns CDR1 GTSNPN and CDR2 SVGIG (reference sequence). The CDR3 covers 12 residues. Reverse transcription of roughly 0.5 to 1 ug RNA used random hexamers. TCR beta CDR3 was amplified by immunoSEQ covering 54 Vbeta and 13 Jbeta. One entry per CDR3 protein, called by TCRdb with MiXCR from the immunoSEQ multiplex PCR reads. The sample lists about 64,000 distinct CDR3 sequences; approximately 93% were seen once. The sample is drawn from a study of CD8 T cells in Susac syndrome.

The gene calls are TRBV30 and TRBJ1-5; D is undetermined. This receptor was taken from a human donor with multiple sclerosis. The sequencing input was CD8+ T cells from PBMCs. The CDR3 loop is CAWNGFNQPQHF. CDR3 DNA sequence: TGTGCCTGGAACGGGTTTAATCAGCCCCAGCATTTT.